These T cell receptor beta chains were read from a single sample in a study of shared clonotypes between healthy human individuals. Assay used: immunoSEQ multiplex PCR; TCRdb lists only in-frame clones, some missing. The sample yields about 2.4 million clones, 93% seen once. The source material was naive CD4+ T cells from PBMCs. Source of these receptors: a man aged 18 to 30 in good health. Some clones in this sample may be carry-over from other donors' samples. Each CDR3 is given with its conserved first and last residue. D genes are given only for firm matches. Some rows mark clone size as missing; the rest say once, few, many or name a class of expanded clone.

TRBJ2-7 NA NA TRBV4-1 TGCGCCAGCAGTATCGCGAGTAGCTACGAGCAGTACTTC CASSIASSYEQYF
TRBJ2-1 NA NA TRBV7-9 TGTGCCAGCAGCTTTACCGTCGGGCTACAAGACAATGAGCAGTTCTTC CASSFTVGLQDNEQFF
TRBJ2-2 once TRBD1 TRBV6-5 TGTGCCAGCAGTTACCGTACAGGGGTGGGCACCGGGGAGCTGTTTTTT CASSYRTGVGTGELFF
TRBJ2-7 NA TRBD2 TRBV28 TGTGCCAGCAGTTTCTCTAGCGGAGCTGCCTACGAGCAGTACTTC CASSFSSGAAYEQYF
TRBJ2-1 NA TRBD2 TRBV10-3 TGTGCCATCGGAAAAGGGCTAGCGGGGTTAAATGAGCAGTTCTTC CAIGKGLAGLNEQFF
TRBJ2-7 NA TRBD2 TRBV5-1 TGCGCCAGCAGCCCCGGGCTAGCGGGAGTAGGCGAGCAGTACTTC CASSPGLAGVGEQYF
TRBJ1-2 NA TRBD1 TRBV7-8 TGTGCCAGCAGCGGCTTCAACAGGGGCGCTTATGGCTACACCTTC CASSGFNRGAYGYTF
TRBJ1-2 NA NA TRBV30 TGTGCCTGGAATACAGGACCCGGGGGCTACACCTTC CAWNTGPGGYTF
TRBJ2-7 NA TRBD2 TRBV5-4 TGTGCCAGCAGCTTGAATATAGCGGGAGGTAACGAGCAGTACTTC CASSLNIAGGNEQYF
TRBJ1-2 NA NA TRBV6-4 TGTGCCAGCAGTGAGATCGGGGGGTCCCCGAGTCGCTATGGCTACACCTTC CASSEIGGSPSRYGYTF
TRBJ1-1 few NA TRBV28 TGTGCCAGCCATCGCACGGCGAACACTGAAGCTTTCTTT CASHRTANTEAFF
TRBJ2-3 NA NA TRBV7-9 TGTGCCAGCAGCCCCACCGTTAGAAGACTAGAACGCACAGATACGCAGTATTTT CASSPTVRRLERTDTQYF
TRBJ2-2 NA NA TRBV29-1 TGCAGCGTTGAAGATTCCTGGACAGACACCGGGGAGCTGTTTTTT CSVEDSWTDTGELFF
TRBJ2-7 once NA TRBV6-5 TGTGCCAGCAGTTACTCGAGGACTACCTACGAGCAGTACTTC CASSYSRTTYEQYF
TRBJ2-7 once NA TRBV28 TGTGCCAGCAGTTTTGTTCCGTCCTCCTACGAGCAGTACTTC CASSFVPSSYEQYF
TRBJ1-1 NA NA TRBV28 TGTGCCAGCAGTTTGGTGGGGGGAGGTAACACTGAAGCTTTCTTT CASSLVGGGNTEAFF
TRBJ1-5 NA NA TRBV5-8 TGTGCCAGCAGCTTGGGTCTGGGCGAGCAGAAAAGCAATCAGCCCCAGCATTTT CASSLGLGEQKSNQPQHF
TRBJ1-4 NA TRBD1 TRBV5-1 TGCGCCAGCAGCCTACAGGGGCACGATGAAAAACTGTTTTTT CASSLQGHDEKLFF
TRBJ2-7 few NA TRBV9 TGTGCCAGCAGCGTAGGCACGGAGAGGGTCGAGCAGTACTTC CASSVGTERVEQYF
TRBJ2-7 NA TRBD2 TRBV14 TGTGCCAGCAGCCAAGATCTGGGACTAGCGGGAGGAATCTACGAGCAGTACTTC CASSQDLGLAGGIYEQYF
TRBJ2-3 NA TRBD1 TRBV4-1 TGCGCCAGCAGCCAAGTTCCAGGGGGCACGGCAGATACGCAGTATTTT CASSQVPGGTADTQYF
TRBJ2-1 NA NA TRBV6-1 TGTGCCAGCAGGAGAAGAAATGAGCAGTTCTTC CASRRRNEQFF
TRBJ2-3 NA TRBD2 TRBV7-9 TGTGCCAGCAGCGGCCCTAGCGGGAGGACAGATACGCAGTATTTT CASSGPSGRTDTQYF
TRBJ2-7 NA NA TRBV18 TGTGCCAGCTCACTGTTCCGCCCCCCGGAGGACGAGCAGTACTTC CASSLFRPPEDEQYF
TRBJ2-2 few TRBD1 TRBV6-1 TGTGCCAGCAGTACGATGACAGGGCCCGGGGAGCTGTTTTTT CASSTMTGPGELFF
TRBJ1-2 NA NA TRBV29-1 TGCAGCGTTGCGCCGTCACGTCGCCTCTATGGCTACACCTTC CSVAPSRRLYGYTF
TRBJ1-1 NA NA TRBV5-1 TGCGCCAGCAGCCCCCAGGGAGAGGTGACTGAAGCTTTCTTT CASSPQGEVTEAFF
TRBJ2-7 NA NA TRBV28 TGTGCCAGCAGTTTAGGCGGTAGCCCCCTTTACGAGCAGTACTTC CASSLGGSPLYEQYF
TRBJ1-2 NA NA TRBV27 TGTGCCAGCAGCTCCCTAGGCGAAGCTAACTATGGCTACACCTTC CASSSLGEANYGYTF
TRBJ2-1 NA NA TRBV11-2 TGTGCCAGCAGCTCTCAGGTGTACAATGAGCAGTTCTTC CASSSQVYNEQFF
TRBJ2-1 NA TRBD2 TRBV4-1 TGCGCCAGCAGGCCGGTACTAGCGGTTTACAATGAGCAGTTCTTC CASRPVLAVYNEQFF
TRBJ2-3 NA NA TRBV7-3 TGTGCCAGCAGCTTAAAGAGCGCAGATACGCAGTATTTT CASSLKSADTQYF
TRBJ2-5 once TRBD2 TRBV4-1 TGCGCCAGCAGCCTCCAGGGGGCCGGGACTAGCGGCCAAGAGACCCAGTACTTC CASSLQGAGTSGQETQYF
TRBJ2-1 NA TRBD2 TRBV5-4 TGTGCCAGCAGCTCCCCCCTCGCGAGTACTAGCGGGCTCTACAATGAGCAGTTCTTC CASSSPLASTSGLYNEQFF
TRBJ2-1 NA TRBD2 TRBV28 TGTGCCAGCAATCGGTTTGCGGGAGGGCCAGGGAACTCCTACAATGAGCAGTTCTTC CASNRFAGGPGNSYNEQFF
TRBJ2-7 NA NA TRBV7-2 TGTGCCAGCAGCCCGACAGGCGCCTACGAGCAGTACTTC CASSPTGAYEQYF
TRBJ1-2 NA NA TRBV28 TGTGCCAGCACCGTGGGGGGGGCGCGGGGCTACACCTTC CASTVGGARGYTF
TRBJ2-7 NA TRBD2 TRBV19 TGTGCCAGTAGTGCCGTGGGGGGGTACGAGCAGTACTTC CASSAVGGYEQYF
TRBJ1-1 once NA TRBV7-8 TGTGCCAGCAGTTCAAAGAACACTGAAGCTTTCTTT CASSSKNTEAFF
TRBJ1-1 NA TRBD1 TRBV5-4 TGTGCCAGCAGCTCTGCAAACAGGGGGAGGGACACTGAAGCTTTCTTT CASSSANRGRDTEAFF
TRBJ1-4 NA NA TRBV4-2 TGTGCCAGCAGAGTCAATAAGGGGAGGGTTAGCGAAAAACTGTTTTTT CASRVNKGRVSEKLFF
TRBJ2-7 NA TRBD1 TRBV19 TGTGCCAGTAGTATAGACTGGACAGGGAACGAGCAGTACTTC CASSIDWTGNEQYF